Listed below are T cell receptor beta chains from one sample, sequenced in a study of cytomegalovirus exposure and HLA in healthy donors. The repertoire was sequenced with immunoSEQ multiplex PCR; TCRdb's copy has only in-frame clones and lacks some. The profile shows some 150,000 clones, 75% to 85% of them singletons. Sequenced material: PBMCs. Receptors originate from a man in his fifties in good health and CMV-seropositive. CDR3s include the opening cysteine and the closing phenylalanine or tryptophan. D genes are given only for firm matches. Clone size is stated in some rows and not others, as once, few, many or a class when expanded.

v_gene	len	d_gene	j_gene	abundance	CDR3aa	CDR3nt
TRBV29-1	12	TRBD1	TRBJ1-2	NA	CSVEAGGYGYTF	TGCAGCGTTGAGGCAGGGGGCTATGGCTACACCTTC
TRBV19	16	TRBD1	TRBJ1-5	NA	CASSKGTAAPNQPQHF	TGTGCCAGTAGTAAAGGGACAGCGGCCCCCAATCAGCCCCAGCATTTT
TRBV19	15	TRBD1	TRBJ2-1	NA	CASNLGQGGNNEQFF	TGTGCCAGTAATCTCGGACAGGGGGGTAACAATGAGCAGTTCTTC
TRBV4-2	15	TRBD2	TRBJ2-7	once	CASSLLAGGPYEQYF	TGTGCCAGCAGCCTCTTAGCGGGAGGTCCCTACGAGCAGTACTTC
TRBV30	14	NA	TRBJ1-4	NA	CAWRENGGGEKLFF	TGTGCCTGGAGGGAAAACGGGGGGGGAGAAAAACTGTTTTTT
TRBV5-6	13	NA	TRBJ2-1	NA	CASSTLWRSEQFF	TGTGCCAGCAGCACACTGTGGAGGTCTGAGCAGTTCTTC
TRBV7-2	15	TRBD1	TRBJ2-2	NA	CASSLGQGMGGELFF	TGTGCCAGCAGCTTAGGACAGGGAATGGGCGGGGAGCTGTTTTTT
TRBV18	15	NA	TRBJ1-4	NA	CASSPPSDSNEKLFF	TGTGCCAGCTCACCACCTTCTGATAGTAATGAAAAACTGTTTTTT
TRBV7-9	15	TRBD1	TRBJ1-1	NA	CASSPEGQGLPEAFF	TGTGCCAGCAGCCCCGAGGGACAGGGCCTACCTGAAGCTTTCTTT
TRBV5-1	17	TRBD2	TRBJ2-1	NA	CASSFRGGGSSYNEQFF	TGCGCCAGCAGCTTCCGTGGGGGGGGGAGCTCCTACAATGAGCAGTTCTTC
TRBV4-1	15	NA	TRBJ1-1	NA	CASSQDRGVGTEAFF	TGCGCCAGCAGCCAAGACAGGGGAGTAGGAACTGAAGCTTTCTTT
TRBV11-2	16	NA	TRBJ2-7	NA	CASSPKDRTSSYEQYF	TGTGCCAGCAGCCCCAAAGACAGGACCAGCTCCTACGAGCAGTACTTC
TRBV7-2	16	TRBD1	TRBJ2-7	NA	CASSATGGLTTYEQYF	TGTGCCAGCAGCGCTACAGGGGGCTTAACGACCTACGAGCAGTACTTC
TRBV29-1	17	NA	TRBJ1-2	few	CSVEDQLFRDKGNRYTF	TGCAGCGTTGAAGATCAGTTGTTCCGGGACAAAGGTAATCGCTACACCTTC
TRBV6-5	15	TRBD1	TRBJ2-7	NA	CASSARDSPSYEQYF	TGTGCCAGCAGTGCCCGGGACAGCCCCTCCTACGAGCAGTACTTC
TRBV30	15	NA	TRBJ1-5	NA	CAWSVMGGSNQPQHF	TGTGCCTGGAGTGTTATGGGAGGTAGCAATCAGCCCCAGCATTTT
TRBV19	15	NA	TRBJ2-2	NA	CASSGPGTNTGELFF	TGTGCCAGTAGTGGTCCAGGGACGAACACCGGGGAGCTGTTTTTT
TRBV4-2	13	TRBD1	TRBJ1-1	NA	CASSPQGQVEAFF	TGTGCCAGCAGCCCTCAGGGACAGGTCGAAGCTTTCTTT